The entry below gives a single T cell receptor (beta chain) sequence along with its context. Antigen: not known. These data come from a study of cytomegalovirus exposure and HLA in healthy donors. Study results and limitations: Under in vitro conditions, a few CMV-associated chains were confirmed as specific for CMV antigens. Generally TCR sequences proved uncommon, though certain public TCRs appeared in numerous donors. Per published reports, the classifier diagnosed cytomegalovirus status with high specificity and sensitivity.

The germline gives CDR1 MNHNS, CDR2 SASEGT. V lost 3 bases and J lost 1, with 10 bases in between. The CDR3 extends over 14 amino acids. The assay was immunoSEQ multiplex PCR, and TCRdb's table has in-frame clones only and misses some. The sample contains 150,000 to 170,000 clones, 65% to 90% of which appear only once. The chain employs TRBV6-1 and TRBJ2-7, with D possibly being TRBD2 (5 bases). Material for sequencing was PBMCs. The sequence was obtained from a man younger than 35 in good health and CMV-seropositive. CDR3 amino acids: CASSDDGGSYEQYF. The CDR3 coding sequence is TGTGCCAGCAGTGATGACGGAGGTTCCTACGAGCAGTACTTC.